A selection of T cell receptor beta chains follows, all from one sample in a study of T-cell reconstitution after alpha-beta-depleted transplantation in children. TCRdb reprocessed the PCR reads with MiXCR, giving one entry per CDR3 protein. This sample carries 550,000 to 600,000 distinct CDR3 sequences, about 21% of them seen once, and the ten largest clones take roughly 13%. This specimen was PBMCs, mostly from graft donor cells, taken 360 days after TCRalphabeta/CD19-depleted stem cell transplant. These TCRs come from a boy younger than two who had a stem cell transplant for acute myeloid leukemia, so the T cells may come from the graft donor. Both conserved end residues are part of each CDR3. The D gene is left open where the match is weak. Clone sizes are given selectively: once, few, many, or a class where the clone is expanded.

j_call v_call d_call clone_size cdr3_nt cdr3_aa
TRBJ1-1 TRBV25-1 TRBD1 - TGTGCCAGCAGTGCAGGGGGGGTACTAACTGAAGCTTTCTTT CASSAGGVLTEAFF
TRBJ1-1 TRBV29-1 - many TGCAGCGTTGAGGGCAGTCTAAGTGAAGCTTTCTTT CSVEGSLSEAFF
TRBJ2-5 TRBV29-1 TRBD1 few TGCAGCGTTGTGGGACCAACAGGGGGCGGTGAGACCCAGTACTTC CSVVGPTGGGETQYF
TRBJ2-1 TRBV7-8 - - TGTGCCAGCAGCCCCCGACAGCCGAGCTCCTACAATGAGCAGTTCTTC CASSPRQPSSYNEQFF
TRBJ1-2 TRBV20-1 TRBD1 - TGCAGTGCTAGAGATCGGGGGCCCGGGACAGGTTCCTATGGCTACACCTTC CSARDRGPGTGSYGYTF
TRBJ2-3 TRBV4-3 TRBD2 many TGCGCCAGCAGCCAGGATGCAGCGGGGGGCGGTGGAGATACGCAGTATTTT CASSQDAAGGGGDTQYF
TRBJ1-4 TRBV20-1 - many TGCAGTGCTAGGCGGGCGGGGAATGAAAAACTGTTTTTT CSARRAGNEKLFF
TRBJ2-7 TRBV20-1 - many TGCAGTGCTAGAGCAGGGACCTACGAGCAGTACTTC CSARAGTYEQYF
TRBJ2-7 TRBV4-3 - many TGCGCCAGCAGCCAAGATCGGGCAGGTTATACCTACGAGCAGTACTTC CASSQDRAGYTYEQYF
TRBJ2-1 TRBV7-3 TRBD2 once TGTGCCAGCAGCTCCCCGGGCACTAGCGGGGGCAATGAGCAGTTCTTC CASSSPGTSGGNEQFF
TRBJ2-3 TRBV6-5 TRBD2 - TGTGCCAGCAGTTACGGGAGGGGCAGCAATACGCAGTATTTT CASSYGRGSNTQYF
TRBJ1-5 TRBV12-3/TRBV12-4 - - TGTGCCAGCACCGGTCAGCTATATAGCAATCAGCCCCAGCATTTT CASTGQLYSNQPQHF
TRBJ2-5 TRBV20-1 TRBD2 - TGCAGTGCCACCGGGACTAGTATGGAGACCCAGTACTTC CSATGTSMETQYF
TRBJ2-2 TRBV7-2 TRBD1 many TGTGCCAGCAGCCTTAGAGGGACAGGGGGTACCGGGGAGCTGTTTTTT CASSLRGTGGTGELFF
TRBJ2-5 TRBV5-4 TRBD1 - TGTGCCAGCAGCAGGACAGGGACAGAGACCCAGTACTTC CASSRTGTETQYF
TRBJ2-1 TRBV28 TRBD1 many TGTGCCAGCAGTCTGACAGGGAACTACAATGAGCAGTTCTTC CASSLTGNYNEQFF
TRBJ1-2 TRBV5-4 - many TGTGCCAGCAGCTCAATCAGGAACTATGGCTACACCTTC CASSSIRNYGYTF
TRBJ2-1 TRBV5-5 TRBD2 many TGTGCCAGCAGCTTGAGCGGGGGGGCCCCCTACAATGAGCAGTTCTTC CASSLSGGAPYNEQFF
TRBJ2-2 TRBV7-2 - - TGTGCCAGCAGCTTAGCCGGCCTAGGGTTCACCGGGGAGCTGTTTTTT CASSLAGLGFTGELFF
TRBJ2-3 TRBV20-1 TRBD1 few TGCAGTGCTATCGACGCCGGGACAGGGGAGCCAGATACGCAGTATTTT CSAIDAGTGEPDTQYF
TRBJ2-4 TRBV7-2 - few TGTGCCAGCAGCTTAGTGATGGATGGAGGGGAAACCATTCAGTACTTC CASSLVMDGGETIQYF
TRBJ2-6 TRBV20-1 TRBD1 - TGCAGTGCTAGAGGACAGGGGTGGAGCTCTGGGGCCAACGTCCTGACTTTC CSARGQGWSSGANVLTF
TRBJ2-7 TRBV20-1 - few TGCAGTGCTCCTCACCTGGCAGGGACCTACTCCTACGAGCAGTACTTC CSAPHLAGTYSYEQYF
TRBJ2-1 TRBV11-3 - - TGTGCCAGCAGCTTAGATCAATGGGGTCTATTCTACAATGAGCAGTTCTTC CASSLDQWGLFYNEQFF
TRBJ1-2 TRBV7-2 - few TGTGCCAGCACCCAGGAGGGATTCTATGGCTACACCTTC CASTQEGFYGYTF
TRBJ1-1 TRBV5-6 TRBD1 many TGTGCCAGCAGCTTTCCGACAGGGGGACCCCCTGAAGCTTTCTTT CASSFPTGGPPEAFF
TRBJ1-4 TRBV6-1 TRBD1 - TGTGCCAGCAGAACACAGGGGATTCGGGAAAAACTGTTTTTT CASRTQGIREKLFF
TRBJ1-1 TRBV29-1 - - TGCAGCGTTACCGGGACTGTGAACACTGAAGCTTTCTTT CSVTGTVNTEAFF
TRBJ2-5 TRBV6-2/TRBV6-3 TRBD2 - TGTGCCAGCAGTTACTGGTCGGGAGGCGAGACCCAGTACTTC CASSYWSGGETQYF
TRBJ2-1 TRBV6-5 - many TGTGCCAGCAACACGAATCGGGGAATCAGCAATGAGCAGTTCTTC CASNTNRGISNEQFF
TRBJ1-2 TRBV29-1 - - TGCAGCGTTAAGGGTCTGGGTGGCTACACCTTC CSVKGLGGYTF
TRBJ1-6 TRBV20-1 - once TGCAGTGCTAGGACACCCGATTCACCCCTCCACTTT CSARTPDSPLHF
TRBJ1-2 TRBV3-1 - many TGTGCCAGCAGCCAAGCTGGGACCTGGAGAGGCTACACCTTC CASSQAGTWRGYTF
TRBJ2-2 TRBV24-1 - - TGTGCCACCAGTGATTTTGGCACCACGAACACCGGGGAGCTGTTTTTT CATSDFGTTNTGELFF
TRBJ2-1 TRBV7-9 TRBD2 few TGTGCCAGCAGCATAGGACTAGCGAGCAATGAGCAGTTCTTC CASSIGLASNEQFF
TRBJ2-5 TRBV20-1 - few TGCAGTGCTACCCCGGGTTTGAGGGAGACCCAGTACTTC CSATPGLRETQYF
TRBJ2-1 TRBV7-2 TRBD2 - TGTGCCAGCAGCTTCGGTGGGACTAGCTCCTACAATGAGCAGTTCTTC CASSFGGTSSYNEQFF
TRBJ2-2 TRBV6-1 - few TGTGCCAGCAGTAATTCCCAGGGAATCGGGGAGCTGTTTTTT CASSNSQGIGELFF
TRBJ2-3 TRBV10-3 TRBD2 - TGTGCCATCAGTGAGTACACTAGCGGGGACCCCACAGATACGCAGTATTTT CAISEYTSGDPTDTQYF
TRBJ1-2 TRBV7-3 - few TGTGCCAGCAGCTTACGGCCCGAGGGGGATAGCTACACCTTC CASSLRPEGDSYTF
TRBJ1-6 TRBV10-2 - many TGCGCCAGCAGTGAGTCGAAGGGGTATAATTCACCCCTCCACTTT CASSESKGYNSPLHF
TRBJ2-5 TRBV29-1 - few TGCAGCGCCCGTCCGGGGGCCTCACCCTTAGGGGACCAGTACTTC CSARPGASPLGDQYF
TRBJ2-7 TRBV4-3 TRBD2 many TGCGCCAGCAGCCAAGGGGCGACTAGCGGGGATCCCTACGAGCAGTACTTC CASSQGATSGDPYEQYF
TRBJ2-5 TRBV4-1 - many TGCGCCACTTCGCTGGACAGATCCCAAGAGACCCAGTACTTC CATSLDRSQETQYF
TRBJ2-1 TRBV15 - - TGTGCCACCAGCAGAGGGGTAGCGACCTACAATGAGCAGTTCTTC CATSRGVATYNEQFF
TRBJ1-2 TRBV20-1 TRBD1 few TGCAGTGCTACCGGGACAGGGGATAACTATGGCTACACCTTC CSATGTGDNYGYTF
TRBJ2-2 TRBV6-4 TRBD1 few TGTGCCAGCAGTAACAGGGGGCCCTCGAACACCGGGGAGCTGTTTTTT CASSNRGPSNTGELFF
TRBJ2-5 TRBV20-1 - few TGCAGTGCCAGCGGGTTATTGGAAGAGACCCAGTACTTC CSASGLLEETQYF
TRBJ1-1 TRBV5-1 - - TGCGCCAGCAGCTTATGGCAAAAACCGACGGACACTGAAGCTTTCTTT CASSLWQKPTDTEAFF
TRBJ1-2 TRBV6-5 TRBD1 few TGTGCCAGCAGTTACAGGACAGGGAACGGCTACACCTTC CASSYRTGNGYTF
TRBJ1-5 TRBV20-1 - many TGCAGTGCTAGAGGTCCTAGGGGCCGAGACAATCAGCCCCAGCATTTT CSARGPRGRDNQPQHF
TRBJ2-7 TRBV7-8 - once TGTGCCAGCAGTCGAACAGGGAAATCCTACGAGCAGTACTTC CASSRTGKSYEQYF
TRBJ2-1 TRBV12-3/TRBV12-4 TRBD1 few TGTGCCAGCAGTTTATGGTTGGAGATGTGGACAGGGAAGGGCAATGAGCAGTTCTTC CASSLWLEMWTGKGNEQFF